This T cell receptor beta chain was retrieved from a study of cytomegalovirus exposure and HLA in healthy donors. Study-wide points: Sequencing depth roughly uniform across donors was assumed in presence/absence analyses. Later analysis revealed greater clonal expansion in HLA-associated TCR beta chains than in equally common others. Most TCR beta V segments were productive about 90% or about 30% of the time in an earlier analysis.

The PCR ran on 60 Vbeta and 13 Jbeta primers. The repertoire was sequenced with immunoSEQ multiplex PCR; TCRdb's copy has only in-frame clones and lacks some. The sample lists 160,000 or so clones, over 65% seen once, with over 2% in the top ten. V was trimmed by 1 base and J by 1 base, leaving 8 bases between them. The CDR3 is made up of 15 amino acids. CDR1 and CDR2 (germline): LNHDA, SQIVND (reference sequence). A remark on this clone: The antigen is unknown.

The chain is built from TRBV19 and TRBJ2-1; maybe TRBD1 (6 bases). Sequencing was done on a sample of PBMCs. This receptor was taken from a man aged 55-75 years in good health and CMV-seronegative. CDR3 in amino acids: CASSIAQGSYNEQFF. The CDR3 DNA follows: TGTGCCAGTAGTATAGCGCAGGGGTCCTACAATGAGCAGTTCTTC.